The text below deals with one T cell receptor (beta chain). Its antigen is unknown. The V and J ends lost 4 bases and 9 bases, in that order; junction bases with no gene match: 4. Germline V gives CDR1 SGHVS, CDR2 FNYEAQ. This CDR3 has 14 residues. This sample is part of a study of pediatric ulcerative colitis. Study summary: Ulcerative colitis patients had pancolitis or left-sided colitis, with confirming histology.

Clones were sequenced by immunoSEQ multiplex PCR, and TCRdb holds only the in-frame ones, with some missing. Of 30,000 or so clones in the sample, 81% were seen once. The rectum was sampled with one to two pinch biopsies at colonoscopy. Study-level findings and limits: All ulcerative colitis patients, but no controls, carried two rectal clonotypes. Blood-derived T cells may be present in rectal pinch biopsies.

What was sequenced was gut tissue. V and J are TRBV7-6 and TRBJ1-6; 9 nucleotides agree with TRBD1. The TCR was taken from a boy between 10 and 17 years old with mild ulcerative colitis. The CDR3 nucleotides read TGTGCCAGCAGCTCGGGACAGGGATTTTCACCCCTCCACTTT. Translation gives CASSSGQGFSPLHF.